One T cell receptor (beta chain) is described in this entry. In the source study's methods: Reference gene primers were amplified, and this amplification served to estimate nucleated cell counts. The protocol was immunoSEQ multiplex PCR, while the TCRdb copy is restricted to in-frame clones and leaves out a portion. The V and J calls and clone size were taken over from that table, and D and trimming were inferred from the DNA. The sample lists 200,000 to 300,000 clones; approximately 84% were seen once. This CDR3 is built from 15 residues. The V segment lost 5 bases and the J segment 6 bases; nucleotides outside the gene matches: 10. Per the germline V gene, CDR1 is LNHDA and CDR2 is SQIVND (reference sequence). This sample was included in a study of blood T cell repertoires in COVID-19. On the study more broadly: PBMCs, B-cell-depleted T cells, or T cells provided the cDNA or gDNA that made up the material.

This TCR derives from a man in his fifties with acute or convalescent COVID-19. Material for sequencing was peripheral blood. The J gene is TRBJ2-1, the V gene TRBV19; 7 bases line up with TRBD2. This CDR3 is CASSPREGFGNEQFF. The CDR3 nucleotides read TGTGCCAGTAGTCCAAGGGAGGGGTTCGGCAATGAGCAGTTCTTC.